Presented here are 27 T cell receptor beta chains from one specimen sequenced in a study of blood T cell repertoires in COVID-19 (TCRdb year 2020). Library generation was performed with the immunoSEQ multiplex PCR assay. TCRdb holds this immuneACCESS table with in-frame rearrangements only. Some clones are missing; in checked studies, unresolved V genes explain under half, and the rest has no known cause. Present in this sample are about 200,000 clones, 86% of which were seen just once. The ten largest clones represent 5.6% of the sample. The sequenced sample was PBMCs or T cells enriched from blood (not recorded which). The receptor set was obtained from a man aged 40-49 years with acute COVID-19.

The genes are TRBV7-6 and TRBJ2-1; possibly TRBD2 for D (6 bases). V was trimmed by 5 bases and J by 3 bases, leaving 14 bases between them. The CDR3 is made up of 15 amino acids. Germline V CDR1 and CDR2: SGHVS, FNYEAQ. In nucleotides, the CDR3 is TGTGCCAGCAGCCGGCGGGATGGGGGCTACAATGAGCAGTTCTTC. It translates to CASSRRDGGYNEQFF.

The chain joins TRBV6-4 to TRBJ2-3; 10 positions match TRBD1. V gave up 2 bases and J gave up 4 bases; unmatched junction bases: 0. There are 14 residues in the CDR3. Germline CDR1 reads MRHNA; CDR2 reads SNTAGT. CDR3 region: CASSDGQGADTQYF. The CDR3 DNA follows: TGTGCCAGCAGTGACGGACAGGGGGCAGATACGCAGTATTTT.

CDR3 amino acids: CASSEVAGGLYEQYF. CDR3 DNA: TGTGCCAGCAGTGAAGTGGCAGGGGGCCTCTACGAGCAGTACTTC. V gene TRBV6-1 combines with J gene TRBJ2-7; 8 bases are shared with TRBD1. V lost 1 base and J lost 3; bases outside the gene matches: 5. Per the germline V gene, CDR1 is MNHNS and CDR2 is SASEGT. This CDR3 spans 15 amino acids.

The chain couples TRBV5-1 to TRBJ2-7, with D perhaps TRBD1 (6 bases). Germline V gene sequence: CDR1 SGHRS, CDR2 YFSETQ. Trimming removed 0 bases at V and 2 bases at J, with 9 bases between. The CDR3 sequence is 14 residues long. The CDR3 loop reads CASSLEAGAYEQYF. For the CDR3, the DNA is TGCGCCAGCAGCTTGGAGGCAGGGGCCTACGAGCAGTACTTC. Based on the CDR3 plus reference TRBV5-1 and TRBJ2-7, the full variable domain is KAGVTQTPRYLIKTRGQQVTLSCSPISGHRSVSWYQQTPGQGLQFLFEYFSETQRNKGNFPGRFSGRQFSNSRSEMNVSTLELGDSALYLCASSLEAGAYEQYFGPGTRLTVT.

In nucleotides, the CDR3 is TGTGCCAGCAGTCGATTAGGGGGCCCCCACTACGAGCAGTACTTC. It encodes CASSRLGGPHYEQYF. V usage is TRBV27 and J usage is TRBJ2-7; 7 bases are a match to TRBD1. The CDR3 totals 15 residues. The V gene end was trimmed by 5 bases and the J gene end by 3 bases; junction bases not matched to a gene: 10. Germline V CDR1 and CDR2: MNHEY, SMNVEV (reference sequence).

The V and J genes are TRBV6-5 and TRBJ1-3; no reliable D call. CDR1 MNHEY and CDR2 SVGAGI come from the germline V gene. V was trimmed by 4 bases and J by 3 bases, leaving 7 bases between them. This CDR3 has 13 amino acids. As DNA, the CDR3 is TGTGCCAGCAGTTGGGAGGGTGGAAACACCATATATTTT. Translated: CASSWEGGNTIYF.

The chain couples TRBV7-2 to TRBJ2-7; 9 bases map to TRBD2. The CDR3 has 15 amino acids. The ends lost 5 bases at V and 6 bases at J; junction bases unmatched: 11. Looked up from germline, CDR1 is SGHTA and CDR2 is FQGNSA. CDR3 in DNA: TGTGCCAGCAGCCAGAGCAGCGGGAGGTATATCGAGCAGTACTTC. Encoded protein: CASSQSSGRYIEQYF.

About this clone: The sample holds other DNA sequences that translate to the same CDR3. The chain joins TRBV7-2 to TRBJ1-2; tentatively, D is TRBD1 (5 bases). The CDR3 is 12 residues long. V was clipped by 1 base and J by 7 bases, with 7 bases between them. The germline V gene encodes CDR1 SGHTA and CDR2 FQGNSA. CDR3 nucleotide sequence: TGTGCCAGCAGCTTAGGGGGGGGTGGCTACACCTTC. This encodes CASSLGGGGYTF. The complete variable domain, with remaining parts taken from reference TRBV7-2 and TRBJ1-2, reads GAGVSQSPSNKVTEKGKDVELRCDPISGHTALYWYRQSLGQGLEFLIYFQGNSAPDKSGLPSDRFSAERTGGSVSTLTIQRTQQEDSAVYLCASSLGGGGYTFGSGTRLTVV.

The rearrangement joins TRBV2 to TRBJ2-3, with 9 positions matching TRBD2. Germline CDR1 reads SNHLY; CDR2 reads FYNNEI. J gave up 4 bases and V 6 bases, and 8 bases lay outside the gene matches. This CDR3 is built from 15 residues. CDR3 sequence reads: CASRDPGLASDTQYF. As DNA, the CDR3 is TGTGCCAGCAGGGACCCCGGACTAGCGTCAGATACGCAGTATTTT.

The V gene is TRBV13, the J gene TRBJ2-7; 8 bases align to TRBD1. This CDR3 contains 15 residues. V shed 4 bases, J shed 4 bases, and the junction held 9 bases outside the gene matches. The germline V gene has CDR1 PRHDT and CDR2 FYEKMQ (reference sequence). DNA of the CDR3: TGTGCCAGCAGCTCCAGGGGGCGCGTTCCTTACGAGCAGTACTTC. It specifies CASSSRGRVPYEQYF.

The rearrangement joins TRBV5-6 to TRBJ1-6; D is possibly TRBD1 (5 bases). Germline V gene sequence: CDR1 SGHDT, CDR2 YYEEEE. Trimming stripped 0 bases from V and 5 bases from J, with 12 bases between. The CDR3 loop spans 16 amino acids. The DNA for the CDR3 is TGTGCCAGCAGCTTGGGGGCCGCAGGGAATAATTCACCCCTCCACTTT. Protein: CASSLGAAGNNSPLHF.

The V call is TRBV9, the J call TRBJ1-2; maybe TRBD1 (5 bases). CDR1 and CDR2 (germline): SGDLS, YYNGEE. The V and J ends lost 0 bases and 0 bases respectively, with 9 bases between them. This CDR3 region has 15 residues. This CDR3 reads CASSVDGHSNYGYTF. CDR3 DNA: TGTGCCAGCAGCGTAGATGGACACTCTAACTATGGCTACACCTTC.

The chain has TRBV3-1 (or the pseudogene TRBV3-2) and TRBJ2-3; 10 bases are shared with TRBD2. Germline V gene lookup returns CDR1 LGHDT and CDR2 YNNKEL (reference sequence). The J segment lost 4 bases and the V segment lost 1 base, leaving 5 bases of the junction unmatched. The CDR3 has 16 amino acids. The CDR3 loop reads CASSQALSGRADTQYF. In DNA, the CDR3 is TGTGCCAGCAGCCAAGCTCTGAGCGGGAGGGCAGATACGCAGTATTTT.

The chain is built from TRBV7-9 and TRBJ1-1; TRBD1 might be the D (6 bases). The germline gives CDR1 SEHNR, CDR2 FQNEAQ (reference sequence). V shed 4 bases and J shed 5 bases, with 11 bases lying between them. The CDR3 totals 13 residues. The CDR3 protein is CASSWTEKTEAFF. CDR3 coding DNA: TGTGCCAGCAGCTGGACAGAAAAGACTGAAGCTTTCTTT.

This chain links TRBV24-1 with TRBJ2-3, with TRBD2 matching over 7 bases. Per germline, CDR1 KGHDR and CDR2 SFDVKD. The trim removed 5 bases at V and 2 bases at J, leaving 9 bases unmatched. The CDR3 runs to 16 residues. The CDR3 spells CATSGASGVSTDTQYF. CDR3 sequence (DNA): TGTGCCACCAGTGGTGCTAGCGGTGTTTCCACAGATACGCAGTATTTT.

This clone appeared once. CDR3 sequence: CASSFTAGGRSYNEQFF. Written as DNA, the CDR3 is TGTGCCAGCAGTTTTACAGCCGGGGGGCGCTCCTACAATGAGCAGTTCTTC. The V and J genes are TRBV28 and TRBJ2-1, with D maybe TRBD2 (7 bases). The V end lost 3 bases, the J end lost 0 bases, and 15 bases lay between the germline ends. Germline V gene sequence: CDR1 MDHEN, CDR2 SYDVKM. The CDR3 contains 17 residues.

The chain carries TRBV19 and TRBJ2-1; tentative D call: TRBD2 (6 bases). The V and J ends lost 3 bases and 7 bases respectively, with 13 bases between them. The CDR3 consists of 14 residues. Germline values: CDR1 LNHDA, CDR2 SQIVND (reference sequence). The CDR3 spells CASSMTVGGNEQFF. The CDR3 DNA reads TGTGCCAGTAGTATGACCGTGGGGGGAAATGAGCAGTTCTTC.

This clone was detected only a few times. This chain connects TRBV6-5 to TRBJ2-7, with TRBD1 matching 8 bases. Looked up from germline, CDR1 is MNHEY and CDR2 is SVGAGI. The CDR3 totals 13 residues. Trimming removed 6 bases from V and 5 bases from J; junction bases left unmatched: 6. The CDR3 reads CASRRQGRNEQYF. DNA of the CDR3: TGTGCCAGCAGGCGACAGGGGCGGAACGAGCAGTACTTC.

DNA for the CDR3: TGCGCCAGCAGCCAAGGCCAAGGGCGGGCCAGGCTGGGAGAGACCCAGTACTTC. It yields the protein CASSQGQGRARLGETQYF. The chain links TRBV4-3 to TRBJ2-5, with TRBD2 as a possible D gene (5 bases). The germline V and J ends were trimmed by 1 base and 4 bases, with 22 bases remaining between them. CDR3 length equals 18 residues. CDR1 and CDR2 (germline): LGHNA, YSLEER.

The V call is TRBV15, the J call TRBJ1-3; D gene uncertain. Per the germline V gene, CDR1 is LNHNV and CDR2 is YYDKDF (reference sequence). The CDR3 is made up of 14 amino acids. V gave up 0 bases and J gave up 2 bases, with 5 bases separating them. Here the CDR3 reads CATSREGTGNTIYF. CDR3 sequence (DNA): TGTGCCACCAGCAGAGAGGGCACTGGAAACACCATATATTTT. Variable domain in full (rest from reference TRBV15 and TRBJ1-3): DAMVIQNPRYQVTQFGKPVTLSCSQTLNHNVMYWYQQKSSQAPKLLFHYYDKDFNNEADTPDNFQSRRPNTSFCFLDIRSPGLGDTAMYLCATSREGTGNTIYFGEGSWLTVV.

The V gene is TRBV4-1, the J gene TRBJ2-1, with TRBD2 as a possible D gene (5 bases). Germline values: CDR1 MGHRA, CDR2 YSYEKL. The CDR3 is made up of 14 amino acids. The V gene lost 0 bases and the J gene lost 5 bases, with 8 bases spanning the gap. This CDR3 is CASSQDPGDNEQFF. The CDR3 DNA is TGCGCCAGCAGCCAAGATCCCGGGGACAATGAGCAGTTCTTC.

This clone was found once. The genes are TRBV28 and TRBJ2-4, with D possibly matching TRBD1 (6 bases). V dropped 5 bases and J dropped 8 bases, with 13 bases sitting between them. The germline gives CDR1 MDHEN, CDR2 SYDVKM. The CDR3 has 13 amino acids. The CDR3 reads CASSIRDMDIQYF. CDR3 nucleotides: TGTGCCAGCAGTATCCGGGACATGGACATTCAGTACTTC.

This chain uses TRBV5-1 with TRBJ1-3, with TRBD1 identical over 7 bases. V gave up 5 bases and J gave up 7 bases; unmatched junction bases: 18. CDR1 is SGHRS and CDR2 is YFSETQ in the germline V gene. The CDR3 extends over 17 amino acids. CDR3 sequence: CASSIEYGTEVRNTIYF. The CDR3 DNA sequence: TGCGCCAGCAGTATCGAATATGGGACAGAGGTACGGAACACCATATATTTT. Full variable domain (remainder filled in from reference TRBV5-1 and TRBJ1-3): KAGVTQTPRYLIKTRGQQVTLSCSPISGHRSVSWYQQTPGQGLQFLFEYFSETQRNKGNFPGRFSGRQFSNSRSEMNVSTLELGDSALYLCASSIEYGTEVRNTIYFGEGSWLTVV.

J is TRBJ1-1 and V is TRBV10-3; D is unclear. Trimming pared 3 bases from V and 1 base from J, leaving 6 bases between. Germline CDR1 ENHRY, CDR2 SYGVKD. This CDR3 has 13 amino acids. Here the CDR3 DNA reads TGTGCCATCAGTGAACAAGAGAACACTGAAGCTTTCTTT. Translation gives CAISEQENTEAFF.

This chain joins TRBV7-3 and TRBJ2-1; TRBD1 matches at 7 bases. The CDR3 runs to 13 residues. Germline V gives CDR1 SGHTA, CDR2 FQGTGA. With V trimmed by 5 bases and J by 6 bases, 4 bases remained unmatched. The CDR3 DNA reads TGTGCCAGCAGCCTGGGGACAGTCAATGAGCAGTTCTTC. This codes for CASSLGTVNEQFF.

The V call is TRBV12-3 or TRBV12-4, the J call TRBJ1-4; tentative D call: TRBD1 (5 bases). CDR3 length: 12 amino acids. V shed 8 bases and J shed 7 bases, with 11 bases lying between them. CDR3 residues: CASGAGLEKLFF. The CDR3, as DNA: TGTGCCAGCGGGGCAGGGCTTGAAAAACTGTTTTTT.

In DNA form, the CDR3 reads TGTGCCTGGAGCCTAGCGGTCTCCTACAATGAGCAGTTCTTC. This codes for CAWSLAVSYNEQFF. The chain couples TRBV30 to TRBJ2-1, with TRBD2 identical over 7 bases. CDR1 GTSNPN and CDR2 SVGIG come from the germline V gene (reference sequence). V lost 3 bases and J lost 0; bases outside the gene matches: 2. The CDR3 covers 14 residues.